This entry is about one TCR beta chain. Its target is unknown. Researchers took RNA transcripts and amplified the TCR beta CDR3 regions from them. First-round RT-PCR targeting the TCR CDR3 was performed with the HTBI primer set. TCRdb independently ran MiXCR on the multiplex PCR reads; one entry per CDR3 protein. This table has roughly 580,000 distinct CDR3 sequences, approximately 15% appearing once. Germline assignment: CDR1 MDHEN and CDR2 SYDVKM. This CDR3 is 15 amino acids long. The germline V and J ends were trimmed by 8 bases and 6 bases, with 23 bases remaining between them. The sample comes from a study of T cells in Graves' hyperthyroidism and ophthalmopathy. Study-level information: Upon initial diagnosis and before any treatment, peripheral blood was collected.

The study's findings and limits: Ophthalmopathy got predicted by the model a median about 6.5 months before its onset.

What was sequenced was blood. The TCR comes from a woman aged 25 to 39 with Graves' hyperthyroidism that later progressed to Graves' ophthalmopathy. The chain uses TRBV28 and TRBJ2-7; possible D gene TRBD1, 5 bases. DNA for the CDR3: TGTGCCAGCGAACTACTGGAGACAGAAGGCGCCGAGCAGTACGTC. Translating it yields CASELLETEGAEQYV.